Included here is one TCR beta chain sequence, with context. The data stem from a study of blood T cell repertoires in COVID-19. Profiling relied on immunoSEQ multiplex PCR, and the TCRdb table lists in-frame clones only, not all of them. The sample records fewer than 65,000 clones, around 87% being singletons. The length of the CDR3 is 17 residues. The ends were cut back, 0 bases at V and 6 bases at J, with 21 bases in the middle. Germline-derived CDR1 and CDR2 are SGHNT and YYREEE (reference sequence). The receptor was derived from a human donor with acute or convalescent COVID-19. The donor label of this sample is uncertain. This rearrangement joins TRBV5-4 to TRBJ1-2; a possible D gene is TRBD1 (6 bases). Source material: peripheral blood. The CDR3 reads CASSLAEQGLGFDGYTF. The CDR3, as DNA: TGTGCCAGCAGCTTGGCCGAGCAGGGGTTAGGTTTCGATGGCTACACCTTC. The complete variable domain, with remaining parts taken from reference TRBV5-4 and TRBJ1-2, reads ETGVTQSPTHLIKTRGQQVTLRCSSQSGHNTVSWYQQALGQGPQFIFQYYREEENGRGNFPPRFSGLQFPNYSSELNVNALELDDSALYLCASSLAEQGLGFDGYTFGSGTRLTVV.